The rows below give T cell receptor beta chains drawn from one sample of a study of blood T cell repertoires in COVID-19. Assay used: immunoSEQ multiplex PCR; TCRdb lists only in-frame clones, some missing. The data hold roughly 200,000 clones, with about 88% observed a single time. The sequenced sample was PBMCs or T cells enriched from blood (not recorded which). All receptors derive from a woman in her thirties or forties with acute COVID-19. The conserved cysteine and the conserved F or W are not part of the CDR3 here. D genes are given only for firm matches.

v_call,j_call,cdr3_length,d_call,cdr3_aa
TRBV9,TRBJ2-1,13,NA,ASSLSASSYNEQF
TRBV19,TRBJ1-4,12,NA,ASSGAGTGEKLF
TRBV3-1/TRBV3-2,TRBJ2-2,17,TRBD2,ASSQAPGLAGGDTGELF
TRBV27,TRBJ1-1,14,NA,ASSLGGPALNTEAF
TRBV9,TRBJ1-1,14,TRBD1,ASSSGQGTLHTEAF
TRBV19,TRBJ2-2,15,NA,ASSTGTEYANTGELF
TRBV7-6,TRBJ2-7,13,NA,ASSLSQGGGYEQY
TRBV29-1,TRBJ2-3,10,NA,SVDNAGNTQY
TRBV6-6,TRBJ2-7,13,NA,ASSYGEARSYEQY
TRBV20-1,TRBJ1-4,9,NA,SARASEKLF